This TCR beta chain was sequenced for a study of blood T cells in healthy people across ages. Study summary: About one barcoded TCR beta cDNA was captured per two T cells.

This clonotype has a single count. Looked up from germline, CDR1 is MNHNY and CDR2 is SVGAGI (reference sequence). The germline V and J ends were trimmed by 2 bases and 11 bases, with 15 bases remaining between them. The CDR3 has 13 amino acids. Alongside a J-beta primer mix, a sample-barcoded 5' primer served in a second PCR lasting about 7 to 12 cycles. TCRdb re-called the 5' RACE reads with MiXCR, one entry per CDR3 protein. This sample carries around 870,000 distinct CDR3 sequences, under 35% of them seen once, and the ten largest clones take 15% to 20%. This TCR came from a woman of 80 years or more in good health. Specimen: blood. The chain has TRBV6-6 and TRBJ1-1; tentative D call: TRBD1 (6 bases). The CDR3 DNA sequence: TGTGCCAGCAGTTACGGCGGGGGCCCGGGGGCTTTCTTT. It codes for CASSYGGGPGAFF.